These 26 T cell receptor beta chains were all obtained from the same sample, sequenced in a study of blood T cell repertoires in COVID-19. Repertoires were generated with immunoSEQ multiplex PCR, while TCRdb's copy carries only in-frame clones and drops some. This sample has some 200,000 clones; about 85% occur once, and the top ten carry more than 9%. Sequenced input: peripheral blood. All receptors come from a woman aged 80 or over with COVID-19, enrolled during active disease.

V usage is TRBV5-4 and J usage is TRBJ1-1, with TRBD1 matching over 7 bases. Germline lookup yields CDR1 SGHNT and CDR2 YYREEE (reference sequence). CDR3 length: 15 residues. The V segment lost 4 bases and the J segment 1 base; nucleotides outside the gene matches: 7. For the CDR3, the DNA is TGTGCCAGCAGCAAACAGGGGAGAGGGAACACTGAAGCTTTCTTT. Its translation: CASSKQGRGNTEAFF.

The rearrangement links TRBV5-8 to TRBJ1-4; D is unclear. The V end was cut by 0 bases, the J end by 0 bases, with 12 bases between. The CDR3 totals 17 residues. From germline, CDR1 is SGHTS and CDR2 YDEGEE. The CDR3 protein is CASSLDRGQTTNEKLFF. CDR3 nucleotide sequence: TGTGCCAGCAGCTTGGATCGAGGCCAGACAACTAATGAAAAACTGTTTTTT. Full variable domain (rest looked up from reference TRBV5-8 and TRBJ1-4): EAGVTQSPTHLIKTRGQQATLRCSPISGHTSVYWYQQALGLGLQFLLWYDEGEERNRGNFPPRFSGRQFPNYSSELNVNALELEDSALYLCASSLDRGQTTNEKLFFGSGTQLSVL.

This sequence joins TRBV6-5 and TRBJ2-7; 9 bases match TRBD1. Germline values: CDR1 MNHEY, CDR2 SVGAGI. V was clipped by 5 bases and J by 1 base; unmatched bases: 3. This CDR3 has 14 residues. The CDR3 DNA reads as TGTGCCAGCAGTCGGACAGGGGATTCCTACGAGCAGTACGTC. Translating gives CASSRTGDSYEQYV.

The chain recombines TRBV3-1 (or the pseudogene TRBV3-2) with TRBJ1-2; tentatively, D is TRBD1 (5 bases). The CDR3 loop spans 13 amino acids. CDR1 is LGHDT and CDR2 is YNNKEL in the germline V gene (reference sequence). Trimming cost V 3 bases and J 5 bases, with 10 bases left between them. The CDR3 nucleotides read TGTGCCAGCAGCCATTGGGGGGAGTATGGCTACACCTTC. Amino acids: CASSHWGEYGYTF.

The genes are TRBV5-4 and TRBJ1-6; D is perhaps TRBD1 (6 bases). This CDR3 has 16 residues. The ends were cut back, 0 bases at V and 5 bases at J, with 12 bases in the middle. In germline, CDR1 is SGHNT, CDR2 YYREEE (reference sequence). The CDR3 protein is CASSLAAGTNNSPLHF. The CDR3 nucleotides are TGTGCCAGCAGCTTGGCGGCAGGGACAAATAATTCACCCCTCCACTTT.

The chain recombines TRBV28 with TRBJ1-2; 9 bases line up with TRBD1. Germline V gene sequence: CDR1 MDHEN, CDR2 SYDVKM. The CDR3 has 11 residues. V dropped 5 bases and J dropped 14; count of bases not matched to a gene: 6. CDR3 DNA sequence: TGTGCCAGCAGTCCGACAGGGGGGATGACCTTC. This translates into CASSPTGGMTF.

J is TRBJ1-5 and V is TRBV7-2; D ambiguous. CDR3 size: 15 residues. Trimming cost V 0 bases and J 4 bases, with 10 bases left between them. From germline, CDR1 is SGHTA and CDR2 FQGNSA. The CDR3 loop is CASSLAVAGNQPQHF. In nucleotides, the CDR3 is TGTGCCAGCAGCTTAGCCGTCGCGGGAAATCAGCCCCAGCATTTT.

This clone was picked up one time. The chain has TRBV2 and TRBJ2-7; TRBD1 matches 7 bases. The CDR3 consists of 12 residues. Trimming removed 5 bases from V and 9 bases from J; junction bases left unmatched: 7. Germline values: CDR1 SNHLY, CDR2 FYNNEI. CDR3 residues: CASSRTGLGQYV. As DNA, the CDR3 is TGTGCCAGCAGTCGGACAGGCCTGGGGCAGTACGTC.

This rearrangement joins TRBV5-1 to TRBJ1-4; possible D gene TRBD1, 5 bases. The CDR3 sequence is 14 residues long. From germline, CDR1 is SGHRS and CDR2 YFSETQ. The germline V and J ends were trimmed by 4 bases and 7 bases, with 14 bases remaining between them. The CDR3: CASSAGSGLEKLFF. DNA for the CDR3: TGCGCCAGCAGCGCCGGATCAGGGCTTGAAAAACTGTTTTTT.

V is TRBV5-1 and J is TRBJ1-2; no definite D call. Trimming pared 0 bases from V and 4 bases from J, leaving 16 bases between. The length of the CDR3 is 16 residues. Per the germline V gene, CDR1 is SGHRS and CDR2 is YFSETQ. The CDR3 is CASSLDKAGTAYGYTF. The CDR3 DNA reads as TGCGCCAGCAGCTTGGACAAGGCAGGAACGGCCTATGGCTACACCTTC. Complete variable domain (other parts from reference TRBV5-1 and TRBJ1-2): KAGVTQTPRYLIKTRGQQVTLSCSPISGHRSVSWYQQTPGQGLQFLFEYFSETQRNKGNFPGRFSGRQFSNSRSEMNVSTLELGDSALYLCASSLDKAGTAYGYTFGSGTRLTVV.

This chain connects TRBV19 to TRBJ1-5; TRBD1 is a possible D gene (5 bases). Trimming took 5 bases from V and 3 from J, leaving 11 bases between them. The germline CDR1 and CDR2 sequences are LNHDA and SQIVND (reference sequence). The CDR3 is 14 residues long. The CDR3 protein is CASSGGGFNQPQHF. The CDR3 DNA reads TGTGCCAGTAGTGGGGGAGGTTTCAATCAGCCCCAGCATTTT. Variable domain in full (rest from reference TRBV19 and TRBJ1-5): DGGITQSPKYLFRKEGQNVTLSCEQNLNHDAMYWYRQDPGQGLRLIYYSQIVNDFQKGDIAEGYSVSREKKESFPLTVTSAQKNPTAFYLCASSGGGFNQPQHFGDGTRLSIL.

The chain joins TRBV3-1 (or the pseudogene TRBV3-2) to TRBJ1-5; no clear D gene. In germline, CDR1 is LGHDT, CDR2 YNNKEL (reference sequence). V lost 2 bases to trimming and J lost 7 bases, with 15 bases between them. This CDR3 is built from 15 residues. The CDR3 reads CASSQSPQVSQPQHF. CDR3 DNA: TGTGCCAGCAGCCAATCTCCCCAGGTCAGCCAGCCCCAGCATTTT.

The J gene is TRBJ2-5, the V gene TRBV6-2 or TRBV6-3, with TRBD2 matching 7 bases. J was trimmed by 2 bases and V by 2 bases; bases with no gene match: 2. CDR1 is MNHEY and CDR2 is SVGEGT in the germline V gene. The CDR3 is made up of 14 amino acids. The chain's CDR3 is CASSYGGVQETQYF. The CDR3 region has the DNA TGTGCCAGCAGTTACGGGGGGGTTCAAGAGACCCAGTACTTC.

In this sample, this clone turned up once. This chain connects TRBV27 to TRBJ2-5; D might be TRBD1 (6 bases). Deletions cut 5 bases from V and 7 bases from J, with 14 bases between. Germline V gene lookup returns CDR1 MNHEY and CDR2 SMNVEV (reference sequence). The CDR3 sequence is 13 residues long. The DNA for the CDR3 is TGTGCCAGCAGTCCTGACAGGTCGGGGACCCAGTACTTC. Its protein product is CASSPDRSGTQYF.

The DNA for the CDR3 is TGTGCCAGCACCTTCGGCAGGGTAAACACTGAAGCTTTCTTT. Translation: CASTFGRVNTEAFF. The J gene is TRBJ1-1, the V gene TRBV7-2; D might be TRBD1 (5 bases). This CDR3 spans 14 amino acids. The ends were cut back, 7 bases at V and 2 bases at J, with 14 bases in the middle. The germline V gene encodes CDR1 SGHTA and CDR2 FQGNSA.

V usage is TRBV5-4 and J usage is TRBJ1-2; D is unclear. The germline V gene encodes CDR1 SGHNT and CDR2 YYREEE (reference sequence). With 0 bases removed from V and 5 bases from J, the gap between germline ends came to 8 bases. This CDR3 is 13 amino acids long. The CDR3 protein is CASSLVREYGYTF. In nucleotides, the CDR3 is TGTGCCAGCAGCTTGGTGCGGGAATATGGCTACACCTTC.

The chain joins TRBV3-1 (or the pseudogene TRBV3-2) to TRBJ2-1; D perhaps matches TRBD1 (5 bases). V gave up 0 bases and J gave up 6 bases, with 12 bases separating them. Germline lookup yields CDR1 LGHDT and CDR2 YNNKEL (reference sequence). The CDR3 sequence is 15 residues long. The CDR3 spells CASSQDLGAFNEQFF. The DNA of the CDR3 is TGTGCCAGCAGCCAAGATCTTGGGGCCTTCAATGAGCAGTTCTTC.

The rearrangement links TRBV28 to TRBJ2-3, with a weak D call TRBD2 (5 bases). Trimming removed 3 bases from V and 4 bases from J, with 14 bases in between. The CDR3 has 15 residues. Germline V CDR1 and CDR2: MDHEN, SYDVKM. This CDR3 reads CASSFLGVGADTQYF. CDR3 nucleotides: TGTGCCAGCAGTTTCCTGGGAGTCGGGGCAGATACGCAGTATTTT.

This clone appeared once. The chain links TRBV5-6 to TRBJ2-5; possible D gene TRBD1, 6 bases. The CDR3 totals 16 residues. Per germline, CDR1 SGHDT and CDR2 YYEEEE. Trimming left V 0 bases short and J 5 bases short, with 17 bases between. This CDR3 is CASSLVLDNTGETQYF. The DNA of the CDR3 is TGTGCCAGCAGCTTGGTTCTGGACAACACAGGGGAGACCCAGTACTTC.

The CDR3 DNA reads as TGTGCCAGCAGCCAAGTACAGGCTCCCAGGGCCTACGAGCAGTACGTC. Its translation: CASSQVQAPRAYEQYV. The chain carries TRBV14 and TRBJ2-7, with TRBD1 as a possible D gene (5 bases). The CDR3 extends over 16 amino acids. Germline CDR1 reads SGHDN; CDR2 reads FVKESK. V was cut by 1 base and J by 2 bases, with 15 bases left in between.

This clone has just a few counts. The chain links TRBV6-2 or TRBV6-3 to TRBJ1-2, with D unresolved. Per germline, CDR1 MNHEY and CDR2 SVGEGT. CDR3 length: 15 residues. V lost 2 bases and J 7 bases, leaving 17 bases between the germline ends. CDR3: CASSYPLLRSGGYTF. CDR3 sequence (DNA): TGTGCCAGCAGTTACCCACTACTTAGATCGGGTGGCTACACCTTC.

The V and J genes are TRBV4-3 and TRBJ1-6, with D hard to call. Germline assignment: CDR1 LGHNA and CDR2 YSLEER. This CDR3 has 17 residues. Trimming removed 4 bases at V and 4 bases at J, with 17 bases between. CDR3 nucleotides: TGCGCCAGCAGCCTCCCCGGGATTAGAGTTTATAATTCACCCCTCCACTTT. Residues: CASSLPGIRVYNSPLHF.

The chain couples TRBV7-5 to TRBJ2-2; the table calls TRBD1, which could not be checked here. TRBV7-5 corresponds to a pseudogene. The CDR3 consists of 20 residues. CDR3 DNA sequence: TGTGTCAGAAGCTTAAGGGCGCACCTGACCGGGACAGGAGCGACCGGGGAGCTGTTTTTT. Translating it yields CVRSLRAHLTGTGATGELFF.

The chain links TRBV5-4 to TRBJ1-1, with TRBD1 as a possible D gene (5 bases). Trimming shortened V by 0 bases and J by 5 bases, and 14 bases separated the two germline ends. The CDR3 is 15 residues long. Germline V gives CDR1 SGHNT, CDR2 YYREEE (reference sequence). CDR3 coding DNA: TGTGCCAGCAGCTTGGAAGGTGGGGGGAAAACTGAAGCTTTCTTT. Encoded protein: CASSLEGGGKTEAFF. Full variable domain (outside the CDR3, taken from reference TRBV5-4 and TRBJ1-1): ETGVTQSPTHLIKTRGQQVTLRCSSQSGHNTVSWYQQALGQGPQFIFQYYREEENGRGNFPPRFSGLQFPNYSSELNVNALELDDSALYLCASSLEGGGKTEAFFGQGTRLTVV.

The chain employs TRBV2 and TRBJ2-5; TRBD2 might be the D (6 bases). Germline V gives CDR1 SNHLY, CDR2 FYNNEI. The CDR3 is 12 residues long. The V end was cut by 5 bases, the J end by 5 bases, with 9 bases between. Written as DNA, the CDR3 is TGTGCCAGCAGTCGGAGGGCGGAGACCCAGTACTTC. Its protein is CASSRRAETQYF.

The chain combines TRBV28 with TRBJ1-5, with 9 bases that match TRBD1. The CDR3 contains 15 residues. Germline CDR1 MDHEN, CDR2 SYDVKM. V lost 6 bases, J lost 2 bases, and 5 bases stayed unmatched. The CDR3 region has the DNA TGTGCCAGCAGACAACAGGGGGCCGGCAATCAGCCCCAGCATTTT. Its protein product is CASRQQGAGNQPQHF. Together with reference TRBV28 and TRBJ1-5, the CDR3 gives the full variable domain: DVKVTQSSRYLVKRTGEKVFLECVQDMDHENMFWYRQDPGLGLRLIYFSYDVKMKEKGDIPEGYSVSREKKERFSLILESASTNQTSMYLCASRQQGAGNQPQHFGDGTRLSIL.